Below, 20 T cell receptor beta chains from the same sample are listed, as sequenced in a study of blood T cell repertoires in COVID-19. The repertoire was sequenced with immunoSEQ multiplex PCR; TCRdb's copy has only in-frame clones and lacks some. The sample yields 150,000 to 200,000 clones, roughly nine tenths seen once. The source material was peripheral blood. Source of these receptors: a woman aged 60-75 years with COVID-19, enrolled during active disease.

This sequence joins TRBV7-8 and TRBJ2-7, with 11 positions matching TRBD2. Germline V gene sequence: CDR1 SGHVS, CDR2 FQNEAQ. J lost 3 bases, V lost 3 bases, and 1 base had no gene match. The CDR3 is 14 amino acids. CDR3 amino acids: CASSFTSGSYEQYF. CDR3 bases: TGTGCCAGCAGCTTCACTAGCGGGAGCTACGAGCAGTACTTC.

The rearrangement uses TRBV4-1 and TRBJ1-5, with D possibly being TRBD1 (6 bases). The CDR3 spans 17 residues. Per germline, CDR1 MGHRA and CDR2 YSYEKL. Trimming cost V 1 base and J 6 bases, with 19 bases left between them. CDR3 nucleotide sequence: TGCGCCAGCAGCCAAGTGAAAGGGGGAGTTGTAAGTCAGCCCCAGCATTTT. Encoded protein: CASSQVKGGVVSQPQHF.

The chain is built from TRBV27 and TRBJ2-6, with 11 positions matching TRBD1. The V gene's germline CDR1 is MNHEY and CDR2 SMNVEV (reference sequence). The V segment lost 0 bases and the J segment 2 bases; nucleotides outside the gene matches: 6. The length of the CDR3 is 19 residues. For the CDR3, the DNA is TGTGCCAGCAGTTTATCAGAGGACAGGGGGCTCCCTGGGGCCAACGTCCTGACTTTC. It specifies CASSLSEDRGLPGANVLTF.

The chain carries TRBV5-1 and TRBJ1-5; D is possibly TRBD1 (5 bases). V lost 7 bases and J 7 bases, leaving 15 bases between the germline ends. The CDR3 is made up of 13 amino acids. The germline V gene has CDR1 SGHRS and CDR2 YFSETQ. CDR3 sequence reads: CASSQGLGQPQHF. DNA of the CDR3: TGCGCCAGCTCTCAGGGATTAGGGCAGCCCCAGCATTTT.

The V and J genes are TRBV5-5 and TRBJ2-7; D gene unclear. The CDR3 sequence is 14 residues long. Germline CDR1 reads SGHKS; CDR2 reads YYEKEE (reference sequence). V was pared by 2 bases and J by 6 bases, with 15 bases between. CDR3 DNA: TGTGCCAGCAGCTTCTCCGGGTCTGGAGTCGAGCAGTACTTC. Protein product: CASSFSGSGVEQYF. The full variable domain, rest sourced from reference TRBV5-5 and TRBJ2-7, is DAGVTQSPTHLIKTRGQQVTLRCSPISGHKSVSWYQQVLGQGPQFIFQYYEKEERGRGNFPDRFSARQFPNYSSELNVNALLLGDSALYLCASSFSGSGVEQYFGPGTRLTVT.

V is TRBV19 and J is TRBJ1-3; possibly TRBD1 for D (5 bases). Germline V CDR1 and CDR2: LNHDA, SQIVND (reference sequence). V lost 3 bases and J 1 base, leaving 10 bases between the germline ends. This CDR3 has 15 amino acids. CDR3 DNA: TGTGCCAGTAGTATTTTGCCAGGGTCTGGAAACACCATATATTTT. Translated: CASSILPGSGNTIYF.

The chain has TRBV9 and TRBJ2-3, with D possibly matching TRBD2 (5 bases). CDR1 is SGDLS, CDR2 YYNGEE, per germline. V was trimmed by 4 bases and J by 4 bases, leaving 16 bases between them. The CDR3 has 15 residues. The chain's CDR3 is CASSRALSGPDTQYF. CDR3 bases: TGTGCCAGCAGCCGGGCCCTCAGCGGCCCAGATACGCAGTATTTT.

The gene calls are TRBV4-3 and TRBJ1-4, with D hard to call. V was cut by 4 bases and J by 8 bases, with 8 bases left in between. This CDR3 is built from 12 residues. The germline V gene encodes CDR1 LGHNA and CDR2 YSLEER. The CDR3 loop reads CASSLLQEKLFF. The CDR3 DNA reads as TGCGCCAGCAGCCTATTACAGGAAAAACTGTTTTTT.

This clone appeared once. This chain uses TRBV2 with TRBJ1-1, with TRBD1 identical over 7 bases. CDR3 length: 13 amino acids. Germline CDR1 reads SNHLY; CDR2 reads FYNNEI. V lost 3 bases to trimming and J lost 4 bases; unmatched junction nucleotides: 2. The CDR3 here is CASSEGTVTEAFF. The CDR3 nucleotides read TGTGCCAGCAGTGAGGGGACAGTCACTGAAGCTTTCTTT. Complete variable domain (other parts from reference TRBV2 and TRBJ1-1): EPEVTQTPSHQVTQMGQEVILRCVPISNHLYFYWYRQILGQKVEFLVSFYNNEISEKSEIFDDQFSVERPDGSNFTLKIRSTKLEDSAMYFCASSEGTVTEAFFGQGTRLTVV.

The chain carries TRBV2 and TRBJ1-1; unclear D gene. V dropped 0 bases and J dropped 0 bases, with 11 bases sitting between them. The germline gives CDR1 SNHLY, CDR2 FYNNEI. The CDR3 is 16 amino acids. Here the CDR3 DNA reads TGTGCCAGCAGTGAAGCGAGGGCGGCAATGAACACTGAAGCTTTCTTT. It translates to CASSEARAAMNTEAFF.

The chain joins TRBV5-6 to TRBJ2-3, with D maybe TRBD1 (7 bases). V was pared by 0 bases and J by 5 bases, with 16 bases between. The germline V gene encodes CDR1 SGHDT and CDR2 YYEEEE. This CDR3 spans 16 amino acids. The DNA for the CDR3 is TGTGCCAGCAGCTTGGCCGCGGAGGGGGCGATAGATACGCAGTATTTT. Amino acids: CASSLAAEGAIDTQYF. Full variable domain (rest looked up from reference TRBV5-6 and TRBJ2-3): DAGVTQSPTHLIKTRGQQVTLRCSPKSGHDTVSWYQQALGQGPQFIFQYYEEEERQRGNFPDRFSGHQFPNYSSELNVNALLLGDSALYLCASSLAAEGAIDTQYFGPGTRLTVL.

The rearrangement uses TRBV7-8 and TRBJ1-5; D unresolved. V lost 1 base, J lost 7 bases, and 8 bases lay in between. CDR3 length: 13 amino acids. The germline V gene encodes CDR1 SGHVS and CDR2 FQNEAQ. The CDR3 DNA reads TGTGCCAGCAGCTTAGGAGCGGACCAGCCCCAGCATTTT. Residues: CASSLGADQPQHF.

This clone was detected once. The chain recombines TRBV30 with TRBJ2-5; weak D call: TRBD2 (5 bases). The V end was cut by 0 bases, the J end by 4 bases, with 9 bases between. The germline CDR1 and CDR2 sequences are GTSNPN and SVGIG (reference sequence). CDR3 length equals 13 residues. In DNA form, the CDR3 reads TGTGCCTGGAGTGTCAAGAGGGCAGAGACCCAGTACTTC. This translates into CAWSVKRAETQYF.

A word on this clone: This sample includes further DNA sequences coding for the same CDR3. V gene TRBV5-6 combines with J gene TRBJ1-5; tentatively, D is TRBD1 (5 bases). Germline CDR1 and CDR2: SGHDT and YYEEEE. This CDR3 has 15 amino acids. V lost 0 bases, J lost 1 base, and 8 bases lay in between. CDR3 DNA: TGTGCCAGCAGCTTGGCCGGGGGGAGCAATCAGCCCCAGCATTTT. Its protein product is CASSLAGGSNQPQHF.

CDR3 amino acids: CASSTSAGTQYF. The CDR3 DNA reads TGTGCCAGCAGCACGTCAGCAGGTACGCAGTATTTT. The rearrangement joins TRBV3-1 (or the pseudogene TRBV3-2) to TRBJ2-3; D ambiguous. Per the germline V gene, CDR1 is LGHDT and CDR2 is YNNKEL (reference sequence). V shed 5 bases and J shed 8 bases, with 11 bases lying between them. The CDR3 has 12 residues.

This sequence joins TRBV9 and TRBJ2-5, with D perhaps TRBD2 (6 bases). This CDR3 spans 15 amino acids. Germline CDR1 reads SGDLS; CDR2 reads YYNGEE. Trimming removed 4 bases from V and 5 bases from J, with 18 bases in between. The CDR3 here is CASSSSAGGTETQYF. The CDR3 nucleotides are TGTGCCAGCAGCTCCTCTGCCGGGGGTACGGAGACCCAGTACTTC.

The DNA of the CDR3 is TGTGCCAGCCTTACGGGGGGGGACGGAGACTATGGCTACACCTTC. It encodes CASLTGGDGDYGYTF. The chain combines TRBV28 with TRBJ1-2; tentatively, D is TRBD1 (5 bases). The germline V gene encodes CDR1 MDHEN and CDR2 SYDVKM. The CDR3 has 15 residues. V was pared by 8 bases and J by 3 bases, with 19 bases between.

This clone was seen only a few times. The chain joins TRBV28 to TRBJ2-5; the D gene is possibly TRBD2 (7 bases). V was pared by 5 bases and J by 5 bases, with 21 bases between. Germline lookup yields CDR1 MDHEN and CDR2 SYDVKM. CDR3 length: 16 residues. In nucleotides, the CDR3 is TGTGCCAGCAGTCCCGGGACTACGAGGGGGGGCGAGACCCAGTACTTC. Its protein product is CASSPGTTRGGETQYF.

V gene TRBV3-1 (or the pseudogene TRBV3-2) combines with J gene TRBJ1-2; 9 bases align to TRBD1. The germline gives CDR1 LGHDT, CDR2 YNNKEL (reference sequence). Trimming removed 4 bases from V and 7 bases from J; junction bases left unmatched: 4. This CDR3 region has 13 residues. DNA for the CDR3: TGTGCCAGCAGCCGTGGGACAGGGATTGGCTACACCTTC. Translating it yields CASSRGTGIGYTF.

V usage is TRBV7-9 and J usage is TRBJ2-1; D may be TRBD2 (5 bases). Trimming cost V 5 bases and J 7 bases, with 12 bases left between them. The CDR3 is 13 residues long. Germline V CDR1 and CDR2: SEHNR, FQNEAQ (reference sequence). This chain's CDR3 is CASSPRRSNEQFF. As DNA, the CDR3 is TGTGCCAGCAGCCCCCGGAGGTCGAATGAGCAGTTCTTC.